This T cell receptor beta chain was recovered during a study of PD-L1 blockade in urothelial cancer (dated by TCRdb to the late 2010s). About the study as a whole: All patients started therapy around 2014 and received atezolizumab 1,200 mg intravenously every 3 weeks. Nine patients achieved durable clinical benefit and some 21 did not. Whole exome sequencing and RNA sequencing of pretreatment tumors were performed alongside TCR sequencing in the same patients. The study, an exploratory multi-omic analysis, examined somatic, immune and clinical correlates of response to PD-L1 blockade with atezolizumab in urothelial cancer. Blood samples yielded a median of roughly 150,000 T cells and roughly 83,000 unique TCRs, with median clonality about 0.08. Pretreatment blood TCR-seq was available for about 27 patients, at least one posttreatment blood collection was obtained for around 25 patients, and tumor TCR-seq was available for around 25 patients. An ECOG performance status of 0 or 1 was recorded for the patients, and 0 to 3 prior chemotherapy regimens had been received by the patients. Blood samples were analyzed at two time points: 3 weeks after treatment start (second dose) and 6 weeks after treatment start. Progression-free survival longer than 6 months counted as durable clinical benefit, and TCR features were additionally tested against both progression-free and overall survival. About 90% of the roughly 30 patients were males with bladder-origin urothelial cancer, and about 65% of the roughly 29 reported a prior smoking history. Pretreatment tumor samples, along with matched peripheral blood collected serially before and after atezolizumab treatment, underwent TCR sequencing. Summary of the overall study and its limitations: Because the sample size was small (n of about 27) and many of the analyses were exploratory, the results are meant to be hypothesis-generating. Improved progression-free and overall survival was associated with having pretreatment peripheral blood TCR clonality below the median. Among patients with durable benefit, tumor-associated TCR clones showed greater expansion in peripheral blood 3 weeks after treatment started (n of about 21, p = 0.022).

The cohort included some 30 patients with locally advanced or metastatic urothelial carcinoma who were treated at Memorial Sloan Kettering on a trial protocol. Peripheral blood mononuclear cells were collected pretreatment and during treatment, with between 1 and 8 total time points per patient. The Qiagen DNeasy Blood extraction kit was used to purify genomic DNA from total PBMCs and tumor samples. Collected pretreatment and during treatment, PBMCs were isolated and stored as previously described. Notes on this clone: Its cognate antigen has yet to be identified. No qualities accompany the bases; no much larger clone lies one base away.

Synthetic TCR analog templates were spiked into each PCR to estimate absolute template abundance from read counts. The immunoSEQ assay used bias-controlled V and J gene primers to amplify TCRbeta CDR3 regions from genomic DNA. Sequencing of rearranged TCRbeta segments was done at approximately 20X coverage. The study's processing was this. Clustering was used to correct sequencing errors, and CDR3s were annotated against IMGT to assign V, D and J genes. Out-of-frame and stop-codon sequences were excluded, and only productive TCRbeta rearrangements were used in downstream analyses. To compute clonality, Shannon entropy was normalized by the log of the number of unique productive sequences and then subtracted from one. Fisher's exact test with Benjamini-Hochberg correction, using a cutoff of adjusted p below 0.01, was how clones that differed between time points or between blood and tumor were identified. Drawn from immuneACCESS, this table holds only the in-frame rearrangements with V and J called that TCRdb kept. Clones are partly lost; checked studies trace under half to an unresolved V gene and leave the rest unexplained. Clonal size and the V and J genes are those of that table, whereas D and trimming came from the DNA. The sample records approximately 32,000 clones, roughly 88% of which are singletons. The top ten hold approximately 28% of the sample.

The CDR3 sequence holds 15 residues, the cysteine and phenylalanine included. Only CDR3 DNA remains: 45 bases, in frame from the first base. Germline trimming: 2 bases from V, 3 bases from J; junction bases outside gene matches: 4. CDR1 and CDR2 are drawn from the germline V gene: SGHRS, YFSETQ. The material was PBMCs, obtained around atezolizumab (anti-PD-L1) treatment. The origin of this receptor is a man between 60 and 70 years old with urothelial cancer. The chain uses TRBV5-1 and TRBJ2-3, with 9 junctional bases fitting TRBD1. DNA sequence: TGCGCCAGCAGCTTCTCTGGGACAGGGACAGATACGCAGTATTTT. Translated, it gives CASSFSGTGTDTQYF.